The 15 T cell receptor beta chains given below trace back to one sample, sequenced in a study of T cell responses to AZD1222 COVID-19 vaccine. Measured with immunoSEQ multiplex PCR; TCRdb has only the in-frame clones, and not every one. In the table there are roughly 100,000 clones, 90% of which are singletons. Sequenced here: peripheral blood, sampled on day 0 of AZD1222 vaccination. Receptors were obtained from an adult in good health.

This sequence joins TRBV5-4 and TRBJ1-6; perhaps TRBD1 as D (6 bases). The CDR3 length is 15 residues. Trimming cost V 4 bases and J 12 bases, with 20 bases left between them. Germline loops: CDR1 SGHNT, CDR2 YYREEE (reference sequence). Here the CDR3 reads CASSPDISGGIPLHF. Written as DNA, the CDR3 is TGTGCCAGCAGCCCCGACATCTCCGGGGGCATACCCCTCCACTTT.

The V call is TRBV12-3 or TRBV12-4, the J call TRBJ1-6; D gene uncertain. CDR3 length: 13 residues. V shed 5 bases and J shed 9 bases, with 11 bases lying between them. The CDR3 protein is CASSEGRTSPLHF. Written as DNA, the CDR3 is TGTGCCAGCAGTGAGGGCAGAACTTCACCCCTCCACTTT.

The rearrangement joins TRBV7-9 to TRBJ1-2; 12 bases align to TRBD1. The J segment lost 4 bases and the V segment lost 5 bases, leaving 2 bases of the junction unmatched. The CDR3 has 14 residues. Per the germline V gene, CDR1 is SEHNR and CDR2 is FQNEAQ (reference sequence). The CDR3 sequence: CASSRGQGAYGYTF. For the CDR3, the DNA is TGTGCCAGCAGCAGGGGACAGGGGGCCTATGGCTACACCTTC.

The CDR3 is CASSLLDQETQYF. CDR3 in DNA: TGTGCCAGCAGTTTACTAGATCAGGAAACCCAGTACTTC. The chain links TRBV12-3 or TRBV12-4 to TRBJ2-5; D remains unclear. This CDR3 comprises 13 residues. Trimming left V 2 bases short and J 8 bases short, with 12 bases between.

V is TRBV6-6 and J is TRBJ2-5; D ambiguous. The germline V gene encodes CDR1 MNHNY and CDR2 SVGAGI (reference sequence). CDR3 length: 15 residues. V was trimmed by 5 bases and J by 2 bases, leaving 15 bases between them. The CDR3 sequence is CASSPTLIGQETQYF. The DNA of the CDR3 is TGTGCCAGCAGTCCCACCCTGATTGGACAAGAGACCCAGTACTTC.

V usage is TRBV6-5 and J usage is TRBJ1-1; TRBD1 might be the D (6 bases). Deletions cut 2 bases from V and 4 bases from J, with 14 bases between. Germline values: CDR1 MNHEY, CDR2 SVGAGI. The CDR3 has 15 residues. In DNA, the CDR3 is TGTGCCAGCAGTTACGTGTCAGGGGTGGGCACTGAAGCTTTCTTT. This codes for CASSYVSGVGTEAFF.

The J gene is TRBJ2-3, the V gene TRBV4-2; D may be TRBD1 or TRBD2 (5 bases each). The CDR3 contains 12 residues. Per the germline V gene, CDR1 is LGHNA and CDR2 is YNFKEQ. Trimming took 5 bases from V and 8 from J, leaving 11 bases between them. The CDR3 protein is CASSGRDPTQYF. The CDR3 DNA reads as TGTGCCAGCAGCGGACGGGACCCTACGCAGTATTTT.

This chain uses TRBV10-3 with TRBJ1-2; D is undetermined. CDR1 is ENHRY, CDR2 SYGVKD, per germline. The CDR3 extends over 13 amino acids. The ends were cut back, 4 bases at V and 8 bases at J, with 14 bases in the middle. The CDR3 spells CAISGQVFGGYTF. In nucleotides, the CDR3 is TGTGCCATCAGTGGGCAGGTCTTCGGGGGCTACACCTTC.

The J gene is TRBJ1-2, the V gene TRBV5-4, with D maybe TRBD1 (5 bases). The CDR3 is 14 amino acids. Germline-derived CDR1 and CDR2 are SGHNT and YYREEE (reference sequence). Between the trimmed V and J ends, which lost 3 bases and 3 bases, there was a span of 12 bases. The CDR3 here is CASSSLGVDYGYTF. The CDR3 DNA reads as TGTGCCAGCAGCTCCCTAGGGGTCGACTATGGCTACACCTTC. The whole variable domain, filled in from reference TRBV5-4 and TRBJ1-2, reads ETGVTQSPTHLIKTRGQQVTLRCSSQSGHNTVSWYQQALGQGPQFIFQYYREEENGRGNFPPRFSGLQFPNYSSELNVNALELDDSALYLCASSSLGVDYGYTFGSGTRLTVV.

In nucleotides, the CDR3 is TGTGCCAGCAGCTTCACCAGGGGGGCTCCCTACAATGAGCAGTTCTTC. Amino acid sequence: CASSFTRGAPYNEQFF. This sequence joins TRBV7-2 and TRBJ2-1; TRBD1 might be the D (7 bases). The CDR3 totals 16 residues. CDR1 and CDR2 (germline): SGHTA, FQGNSA. Trimming stripped 3 bases from V and 2 bases from J, with 14 bases between.

V usage is TRBV9 and J usage is TRBJ2-4; TRBD1 agrees at 8 bases. Germline V CDR1 and CDR2: SGDLS, YYNGEE. This CDR3 region has 17 residues. Trimming cost V 2 bases and J 6 bases; bases outside gene matches: 13. CDR3 sequence reads: CASSVSPGGAEGNIQYF. The CDR3 DNA reads as TGTGCCAGCAGCGTGAGTCCAGGGGGCGCGGAGGGAAACATTCAGTACTTC. The full variable domain, rest sourced from reference TRBV9 and TRBJ2-4, is DSGVTQTPKHLITATGQRVTLRCSPRSGDLSVYWYQQSLDQGLQFLIQYYNGEERAKGNILERFSAQQFPDLHSELNLSSLELGDSALYFCASSVSPGGAEGNIQYFGAGTRLSVL.

The chain has TRBV3-1 (or the pseudogene TRBV3-2) and TRBJ2-7, with no clear D. Between the trimmed V and J ends, which lost 0 bases and 2 bases, there was a span of 5 bases. Germline assignment: CDR1 LGHDT and CDR2 YNNKEL (reference sequence). This CDR3 is 13 amino acids long. The CDR3 region is CASSQEATYEQYF. CDR3 nucleotides: TGTGCCAGCAGCCAAGAAGCCACCTACGAGCAGTACTTC.

The gene calls are TRBV2 and TRBJ1-2; D gene unclear. This CDR3 has 15 amino acids. With 1 base removed from V and 0 bases from J, the gap between germline ends came to 9 bases. Germline-derived CDR1 and CDR2 are SNHLY and FYNNEI. The CDR3 DNA sequence: TGTGCCAGCAGTGAAGAACGGTTATCTAACTATGGCTACACCTTC. This sequence encodes CASSEERLSNYGYTF.

This chain joins TRBV4-1 and TRBJ1-4, with D hard to call. Germline CDR1 is MGHRA and CDR2 is YSYEKL. Trimming took 1 base from V and 7 from J, leaving 10 bases between them. There are 14 residues in the CDR3. CDR3 nucleotides: TGCGCCAGCAGCCAAGTTCCGGTACCTGAAAAACTGTTTTTT. This sequence encodes CASSQVPVPEKLFF.

V is TRBV5-4 and J is TRBJ1-6, with 9 bases lining up with TRBD1. Germline V gene sequence: CDR1 SGHNT, CDR2 YYREEE (reference sequence). This CDR3 contains 15 residues. J was trimmed by 6 bases and V by 2 bases; bases with no gene match: 3. The CDR3 DNA follows: TGTGCCAGCAGCTTTGTACAGGGGGCTAATTCACCCCTCCACTTT. It translates to CASSFVQGANSPLHF. Using reference TRBV5-4 and TRBJ1-6 for the parts outside the CDR3, the full variable domain is ETGVTQSPTHLIKTRGQQVTLRCSSQSGHNTVSWYQQALGQGPQFIFQYYREEENGRGNFPPRFSGLQFPNYSSELNVNALELDDSALYLCASSFVQGANSPLHFGNGTRLTVT.